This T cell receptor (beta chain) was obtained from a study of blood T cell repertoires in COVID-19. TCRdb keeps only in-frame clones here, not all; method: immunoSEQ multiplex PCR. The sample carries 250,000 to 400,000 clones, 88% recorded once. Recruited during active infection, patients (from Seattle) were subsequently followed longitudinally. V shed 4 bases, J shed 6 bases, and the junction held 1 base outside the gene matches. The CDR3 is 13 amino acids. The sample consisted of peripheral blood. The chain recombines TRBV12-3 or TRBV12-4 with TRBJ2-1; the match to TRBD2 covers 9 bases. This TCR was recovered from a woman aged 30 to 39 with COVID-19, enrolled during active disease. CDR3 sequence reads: CASSSSGANEQFF. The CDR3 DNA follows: TGTGCCAGCAGTTCTAGCGGGGCCAATGAGCAGTTCTTC.